Listed below are T cell receptor beta chains from one sample, sequenced in a study of cytomegalovirus exposure and HLA in healthy donors. The table came from immunoSEQ multiplex PCR; TCRdb's copy has only in-frame clones and leaves some out. Of around 95,000 clones listed, 78% were seen once; the top ten hold roughly 4.3%. The sequenced material came from PBMCs. Receptors were obtained from a woman aged 40-49 years in good health and CMV-seropositive. Both conserved end residues are part of each CDR3. D genes are given only for firm matches. Size is omitted from some rows. Given values are once, few, many or a class for expanded clones.

clone size	D gene	V gene	J gene	CDR3 DNA	CDR3 protein
.	TRBD2	TRBV30	TRBJ2-1	TGTGCCTGGGTTTCCCACGAGACTAGCGGGAGAATCAATGAGCAGTTCTTC	CAWVSHETSGRINEQFF
once	.	TRBV10-2	TRBJ1-5	TGCGCCAGCAGTTGGACAGAGGATCAGCCCCAGCATTTT	CASSWTEDQPQHF
.	.	TRBV5-1	TRBJ1-1	TGCGCCAGCAGCCCCACTATGAACACTGAAGCTTTCTTT	CASSPTMNTEAFF
.	.	TRBV9	TRBJ1-4	TGTGCCAGCAGCACATCCCTCGGGAACTACGAAAAACTGTTTTTT	CASSTSLGNYEKLFF
.	TRBD1	TRBV5-4	TRBJ1-1	TGTGCCAGCAGCTTGGACAGGGGAGAAGCTTTCTTT	CASSLDRGEAFF
.	.	TRBV6-5	TRBJ2-5	TGTGCCAGCAGCCCGGTCTTGGTCTGGGAGACCCAGTACTTC	CASSPVLVWETQYF
.	.	TRBV7-9	TRBJ2-3	TGTGCCAGCAGCTTAGGCGTGACAGCAGGCACAGATACGCAGTATTTT	CASSLGVTAGTDTQYF
.	.	TRBV14	TRBJ1-1	TGTGCCAGCAGCCCAACAGGGACCACTGAAGCTTTCTTT	CASSPTGTTEAFF
.	TRBD2	TRBV5-1	TRBJ2-1	TGCGCCAGCAGCTTTTCTAGCGGGAGCTCCTACAATGAGCAGTTCTTC	CASSFSSGSSYNEQFF
.	TRBD1	TRBV5-1	TRBJ2-7	TGCGCCAGCAGCATCGGACAGGGAGTGGGCTACGAGCAGTACTTC	CASSIGQGVGYEQYF
.	.	TRBV5-1	TRBJ2-1	TGCGCCAGCAGCTGGGTGACAGGGAGGAGGGAGCAGTTCTTC	CASSWVTGRREQFF
.	TRBD1	TRBV7-9	TRBJ2-1	TGTGCCAGCAGCGCGGGACAGGGGGGCTACAATGAGCAGTTCTTC	CASSAGQGGYNEQFF
.	TRBD1	TRBV5-1	TRBJ2-7	TGCGCCAGCAGCCCCACCTCTCGGGACAGGGGGCCGGGCGAGCAGTACTTC	CASSPTSRDRGPGEQYF
.	.	TRBV18	TRBJ2-1	TGTGCCAGCTCACCCCCCACAGGGATTCCCTACAATGAGCAGTTCTTC	CASSPPTGIPYNEQFF
.	TRBD2	TRBV9	TRBJ2-1	TGTGCCAGCAGCGTCGGATTGGGCGGGAGCGGATCCTACAATGAGCAGTTCTTC	CASSVGLGGSGSYNEQFF
once	TRBD2	TRBV5-1	TRBJ2-1	TGCGCCAGCCACCTTCCTAGCGGGACTTACAATGAGCAGTTCTTC	CASHLPSGTYNEQFF
.	TRBD1	TRBV19	TRBJ2-2	TGTGCCAGTAGTATAGGGACAGGGTCCGGGGAGCTGTTTTTT	CASSIGTGSGELFF
.	.	TRBV18	TRBJ1-3	TGTGCCAGCTCACCAGACAGAGCTGGAAACACCATATATTTT	CASSPDRAGNTIYF
.	TRBD2	TRBV5-1	TRBJ2-2	TGCGCCAGCAGCTTTCTCGGACTAGCGGGAGGGCCCGGGGAGCTGTTTTTT	CASSFLGLAGGPGELFF
.	.	TRBV7-9	TRBJ1-1	TGTGCCAGCAGCTTACCGTGGAACACTGAAGCTTTCTTT	CASSLPWNTEAFF
.	TRBD1	TRBV2	TRBJ2-6	TGTGCCAGCAGCGGGACAGGGAGCTCTGGGGCCAACGTCCTGACTTTC	CASSGTGSSGANVLTF
.	TRBD1	TRBV18	TRBJ1-3	TGTGCCAGCTCACCCGGGACAGGGTCTGGAAACACCATATATTTT	CASSPGTGSGNTIYF
.	.	TRBV5-1	TRBJ1-4	TGCGCCAGCAGCAAGGATACAGCGGCAACTAATGAAAAACTGTTTTTT	CASSKDTAATNEKLFF
.	.	TRBV25-1	TRBJ2-7	TGTGCCAGCAGTGTTGAGGGAAAGCGTTACGAGCAGTACTTC	CASSVEGKRYEQYF
.	.	TRBV27	TRBJ2-3	TGTGCCAGCAGTCTTGGGAAAAGTAGGGGTACGCAGTATTTT	CASSLGKSRGTQYF
few	.	TRBV5-4	TRBJ2-6	TGTGCCAGCAGCCTACAGATTTATCCCGCTGGGGCCAACGTCCTGACTTTC	CASSLQIYPAGANVLTF
.	TRBD1	TRBV18	TRBJ2-7	TGTGCCAGCTCACCAAAGCAAGGACAGGGACACCTACGAGAGCAGTACTTC	CASSPKQGQGHLREQYF
few	.	TRBV5-4	TRBJ2-1	TGTGCCAGCAGCCACGAGGGCGGCCGCTCCTACAATGAGCAGTTCTTC	CASSHEGGRSYNEQFF
.	.	TRBV5-6	TRBJ1-4	TGTGCCAGCAGCTTGGCCGCGGGGGGCAGGAATGAAAAACTGTTTTTT	CASSLAAGGRNEKLFF
.	TRBD1	TRBV7-2	TRBJ2-7	TGTGCCAGCAGCTTCCAGCTACAAGGGGGCGACGAGCAGTACTTC	CASSFQLQGGDEQYF
.	.	TRBV18	TRBJ1-1	TGTGCCAGCTCACCCGAGCTCCTAACGGGCACTGAAGCTTTCTTT	CASSPELLTGTEAFF
.	TRBD1	TRBV10-3	TRBJ1-3	TGTGCCATCAGTGATCGCCAGGGGGCTGGAAACACCATATATTTT	CAISDRQGAGNTIYF
.	.	TRBV18	TRBJ2-1	TGTGCCAGCTCACCACCGAACGGACAAGGGCAGTTCTTC	CASSPPNGQGQFF
.	TRBD2	TRBV7-8	TRBJ2-1	TGTGCCAGCAGCTCCCAAGGGACTAGCGGGAGTAATGAGCAGTTCTTC	CASSSQGTSGSNEQFF
.	.	TRBV13	TRBJ2-7	TGTGCCAGCAGCTTAGTGACAATCGGTTCCTACGAGCAGTACTTC	CASSLVTIGSYEQYF
many	.	TRBV6-4	TRBJ2-3	TGTGCCAGCAGTGACGGCGAGGCAGATACGCAGTATTTT	CASSDGEADTQYF
few	.	TRBV11-2	TRBJ2-3	TGTGCCAGCAGCCCCGACTCTAGCGTTGTCCTACGAGATACGCAGTATTTT	CASSPDSSVVLRDTQYF
.	TRBD1	TRBV7-3	TRBJ1-2	TGTGCCAGCAGCCCCCCCTTGAAGGACGAGGGGGCATGGTTTGGCTACACCTTC	CASSPPLKDEGAWFGYTF
.	TRBD1	TRBV9	TRBJ2-3	TGTGCCAGCAGCCCGCAGGGACAGGCCTCCACAGATACGCAGTATTTT	CASSPQGQASTDTQYF
.	TRBD1	TRBV6-5	TRBJ1-5	TGTGCCAGCAGTTACTCGGGGACAGGGGTCGATTCGCCCCAGCATTTT	CASSYSGTGVDSPQHF
few	TRBD2	TRBV30	TRBJ2-7	TGTGCCTGGAGTGCCACCGATACTAGCGGCTACGAGCAGTACTTC	CAWSATDTSGYEQYF
.	.	TRBV15	TRBJ2-2	TGTGCCACCCGACCTCGGGTAGACACCGGGGAGCTGTTTTTT	CATRPRVDTGELFF